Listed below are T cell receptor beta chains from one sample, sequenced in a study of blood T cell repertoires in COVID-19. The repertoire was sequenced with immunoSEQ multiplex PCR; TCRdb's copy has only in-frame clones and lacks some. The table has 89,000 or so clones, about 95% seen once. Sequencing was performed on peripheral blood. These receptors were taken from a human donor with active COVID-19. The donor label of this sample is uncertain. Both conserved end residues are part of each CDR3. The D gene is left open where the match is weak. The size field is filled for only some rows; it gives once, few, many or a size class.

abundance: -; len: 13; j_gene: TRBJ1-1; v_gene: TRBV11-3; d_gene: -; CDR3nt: TGTGCCAGCAGCTTAGGGACTCTAAGTGAAGCTTTCTTT; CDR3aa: CASSLGTLSEAFF
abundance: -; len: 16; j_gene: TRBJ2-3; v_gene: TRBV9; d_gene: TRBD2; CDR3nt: TGTGCCAGCAGCGCCCGACGGGAGGCGGGCACAGATACGCAGTATTTT; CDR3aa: CASSARREAGTDTQYF
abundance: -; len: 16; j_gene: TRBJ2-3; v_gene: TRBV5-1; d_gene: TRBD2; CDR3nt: TGCGCCAGCAGCTCGGGGACTAGCGCTAGCACAGATACGCAGTATTTT; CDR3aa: CASSSGTSASTDTQYF
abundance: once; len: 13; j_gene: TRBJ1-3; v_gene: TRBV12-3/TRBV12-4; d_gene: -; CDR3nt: TGTGCCAGCAGCCTGGACACTGGAAACACCATATATTTT; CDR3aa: CASSLDTGNTIYF
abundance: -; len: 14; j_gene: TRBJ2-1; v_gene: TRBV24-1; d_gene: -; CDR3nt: TGTGCCACCAGTGATTTGGGTAGTTACAATGAGCAGTTCTTC; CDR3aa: CATSDLGSYNEQFF
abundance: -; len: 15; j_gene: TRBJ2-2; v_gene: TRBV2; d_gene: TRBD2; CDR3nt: TGTGCCAGCGGGGGGACTAGCGTGGACACCGGGGAGCTGTTTTTT; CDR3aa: CASGGTSVDTGELFF
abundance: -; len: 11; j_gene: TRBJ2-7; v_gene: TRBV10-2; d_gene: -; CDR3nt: TGCGCCAGCAGTGACTACGACGAGCAGTACTTC; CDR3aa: CASSDYDEQYF
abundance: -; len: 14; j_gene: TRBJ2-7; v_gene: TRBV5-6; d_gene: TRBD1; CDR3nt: TGTGCCAGCAGCTTGGTCCAGGGGGCCCACGAGCAGTACTTC; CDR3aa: CASSLVQGAHEQYF
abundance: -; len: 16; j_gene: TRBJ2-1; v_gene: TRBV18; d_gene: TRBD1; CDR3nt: TGTGCCAGCTCGCGCCCCGGGACAGGGGGGTTCAATGAGCAGTTCTTC; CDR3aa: CASSRPGTGGFNEQFF
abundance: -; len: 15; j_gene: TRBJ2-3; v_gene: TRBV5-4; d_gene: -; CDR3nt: TGTGCCAGCAGTGGACAGGAGGGGGGCACAGATACGCAGTATTTT; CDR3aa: CASSGQEGGTDTQYF
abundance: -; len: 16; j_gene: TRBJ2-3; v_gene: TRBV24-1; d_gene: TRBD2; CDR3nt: TGTGCCACCTCCGGGACTAGCGGGAGTGGGACAGATACGCAGTATTTT; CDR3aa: CATSGTSGSGTDTQYF
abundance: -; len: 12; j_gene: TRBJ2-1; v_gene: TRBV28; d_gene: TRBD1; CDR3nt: TGTGCCAGCCGCACAGGGGACGATGAGCAGTTCTTC; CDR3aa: CASRTGDDEQFF
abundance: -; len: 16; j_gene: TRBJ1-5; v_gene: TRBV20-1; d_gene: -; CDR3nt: TGCAGTGCTAGTCCCATTGAGGCAGGGCCGAATCAGCCCCAGCATTTT; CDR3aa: CSASPIEAGPNQPQHF
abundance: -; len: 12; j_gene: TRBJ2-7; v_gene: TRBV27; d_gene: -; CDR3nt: TGTGCCAGCAGTCCGGGGGAGTTCCAGCAGTACTTC; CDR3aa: CASSPGEFQQYF
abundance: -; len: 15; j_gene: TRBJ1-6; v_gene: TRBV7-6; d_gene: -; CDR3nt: TGTGCCAGCAGCTTAGATATCGGGGTGGATTCACCCCTCCACTTT; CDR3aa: CASSLDIGVDSPLHF
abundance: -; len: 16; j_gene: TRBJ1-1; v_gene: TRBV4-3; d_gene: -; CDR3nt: TGCGCCAGCAGCCAAGATGCGGCAAGCTCGGGCACTGAAGCTTTCTTT; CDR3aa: CASSQDAASSGTEAFF
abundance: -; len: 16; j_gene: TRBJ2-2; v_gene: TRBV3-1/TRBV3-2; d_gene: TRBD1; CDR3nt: TGTGCCAGCAGCCAAGCGGACAGGGCGAACACCGGGGAGCTGTTTTTT; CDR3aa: CASSQADRANTGELFF
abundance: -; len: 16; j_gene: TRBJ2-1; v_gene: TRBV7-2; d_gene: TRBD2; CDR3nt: TGTGCCAGCAGACGAGGACTAGCGGCCTACACTAATGAGCAGTTCTTC; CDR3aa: CASRRGLAAYTNEQFF